This T cell receptor (beta chain) appears in the sequencing data of a study of identical twins. This CDR3 is built from 16 residues. Germline V CDR1 and CDR2: SEHNR, FQNEAQ (reference sequence). V lost 7 bases to trimming and J lost 6 bases; unmatched junction nucleotides: 14. General study findings and limits: In cord blood, abundant beta clonotypes had fewer insertions; memory showed no trend.

TCRdb used MiXCR to reprocess the 5' RACE reads, holding one entry per CDR3 protein. The sample lists hundreds of thousands of distinct CDR3 sequences; approximately 21% were seen once. Concerning this clonotype: Its antigen is as yet unknown.

These data also formed part of another study, on T cells expressing NK-cell markers. That paper states: Sequenced donors, eight in total, included seven who were HCMV-seropositive and one who was seronegative. Sorting was limited to alpha-beta TCR-expressing T cells with an anti-gamma-delta TCR antibody in several experiments. Leadership of the CD3+CD56-NKG2C+ fraction also belonged to these clonotypes in several donors.

Sequenced input: PBMCs. The receptor was isolated from a woman aged 18 to 35 in good health. V gene TRBV7-9 combines with J gene TRBJ2-3, with 9 bases identical to TRBD2. This CDR3 is CASTSSQRGVGDTQYF. The DNA of the CDR3 is TGTGCCAGCACATCCTCCCAGCGGGGGGTCGGGGATACGCAGTATTTT. The full variable domain, completed using reference TRBV7-9 and TRBJ2-3, is DTGVSQNPRHKITKRGQNVTFRCDPISEHNRLYWYRQTLGQGPEFLTYFQNEAQLEKSRLLSDRFSAERPKGSFSTLEIQRTEQGDSAMYLCASTSSQRGVGDTQYFGPGTRLTVL.